The text below deals with one TCR beta chain. Its antigen is still unknown. Base-call qualities are not available, and no considerably larger clone is one nucleotide away. The meaning of the sample's time point label: baseline before first vaccination. The meaning of the sample's treatment or condition label: meningococcal conjugate vaccine given as trial control. Samples from vaccinated people were obtained from the UK trials COV001 and COV002, which included a single-blind randomized controlled phase 2/3 trial of AZD1222 (ChAdOx1 nCoV-19) in healthy adults. For TCRbeta chain sequencing, PBMC samples from trial participants were taken at day 0 and at day 28 after the second dose. CDR1 and CDR2, looked up from the germline V gene, are SGHRS and YFSETQ. From cysteine to phenylalanine, the CDR3 is 17 amino acids long. CDR3 DNA is the only sequence kept; it has 51 bases, read in frame from the first base. Here V drops 4 bases and J drops 4 bases, and the junction holds 9 bases not matched to any gene.

This sample stems from a study of T cell responses to AZD1222 COVID-19 vaccine (dated by TCRdb to about 2021). Some background on the complete study: A total of under 250 trial participants underwent TCR sequencing, of whom 207 had received two doses of AZD1222 and about 25 had received two doses of the MenACWY control vaccine. Trial participants were enrolled by age into 18-55, 56-69 and 70-plus year subgroups, with roughly 160, 29 and 62 TCR-sequenced participants respectively.

The CDR3 regions of human TCRbeta chains were analyzed by immunosequencing. As for the original processing: Repertoire TCRs were checked for matches against a reference library of SARS-CoV-2-specific TCRs that had been generated using the MIRA antigen-specificity platform. Breadth was defined as the fraction of unique TCRs that were SARS-CoV-2-associated. Depth was defined as the fraction of total T cells that were SARS-CoV-2-associated. Using the MIRA data, each spike-specific TCR was mapped to the spike region that the TCR reacts to and placed in a CD4 or CD8 class. Log10-transformed breadth and depth values were compared by one-way ANOVA with Sidak's multiple comparisons tests. TCRdb took this table from immuneACCESS and kept in-frame rearrangements with V and J called. Such tables lack part of the clones; where checked against another copy, unresolved V genes explain under half of the gap, and the rest is unexplained. V, J and clone size derive from that table, while D and trimming were established from the DNA sequence. For this sample there are roughly 90,000 clones; 75% to 95% appear just once. The top ten hold 4.5% of the sample.

Broader findings and caveats from the paper: Participants were mostly white British and included more females than males, and it was suggested by the authors that clonal diversity may have been underestimated. Only five or six AZD1222 recipients were SARS-CoV-2 seropositive at baseline, limiting conclusions about previously exposed vaccinees. Because no day 14 peak-response samples were available, repertoires were characterized only after the peak T cell response. Epitopes outside the regions mutated in the B.1.351 and B.1.1.7 variants were reportedly recognized by nearly half of the unique spike-specific TCRs. A significant rise in spike-specific TCR breadth and depth was observed after two AZD1222 doses relative to day 0 and relative to MenACWY recipients. Vaccine-associated CD4 TCRs spanned the whole spike protein, with dominant responses in regions 160-218 and 743-854. The 56-69-year group was small, and its depth increase did not reach significance, likely because of low power.

This sequence originates from an adult in good health. The starting material was peripheral blood, obtained on day 0 of MenACWY control vaccination. The V and J genes are TRBV5-1 and TRBJ2-3; TRBD2 aligns with 13 central bases. The base sequence is TGCGCCAGCAGCACTTCGCCACTAGCGGGAGGGGCAGATACGCAGTATTTT. It translates as CASSTSPLAGGADTQYF.